One T cell receptor beta chain is described in this entry. Generated by immunoSEQ multiplex PCR, the TCRdb table keeps only in-frame clones and is missing some. The data show about 660,000 clones, with approximately 87% seen just once and 0.0085% to 0.012% held by the top ten. The data originate from a study of shared T cell receptors in the human thymus. The germline V gene encodes CDR1 SGHVS and CDR2 FQNEAQ. The CDR3 spans 15 residues. After removal of 3 bases from V and 5 bases from J, the junction contained 4 bases not matched to a gene. These data were also filed under a second study, of human thymus T cells.

The receptor comes from a boy in the first two years of life with a congenital heart defect. The sample comprised thymocytes. This chain uses TRBV7-8 with TRBJ2-1; 10 bases fit TRBD2. The CDR3 bases are TGTGCCAGCAGCTTGGCCGGGACTAGCGACAATGAGCAGTTCTTC. Amino acid sequence: CASSLAGTSDNEQFF.